These T cell receptor beta chains were read from a single sample in a study of read filtering for tumor transcriptome and immune sequencing. TCRdb ran MiXCR on the reads and lists one entry per CDR3 protein. This repertoire shows 25,000 or so distinct CDR3 sequences, 20% to 25% found once; its top ten account for 15% to 20%. Sequencing used a population of CD138-negative cells sorted from bone marrow. Receptors were obtained from a donor over 35 with multiple myeloma. CDR3s include the opening cysteine and the closing phenylalanine or tryptophan. Fields, in order: V gene, J gene, CDR3 protein.

TRBV3-1	TRBJ1-5	CASSQDGLVNQPQHF
TRBV12-3/TRBV12-4	TRBJ2-1	CASSGKGGEAVNEQFF
TRBV5-1	TRBJ2-5	CASSLWGLRLGETQYF
TRBV19	TRBJ2-1	CASSSRLAGFEQFF
TRBV20-1	TRBJ2-7	CSAITRFGWAWEQHF
TRBV2	TRBJ1-1	CASRRDSQGEAFF
TRBV19	TRBJ2-5	CASTMGYSGGMQETQYF
TRBV29-1	TRBJ2-1	CSVEVTSGRPNNEQFF
TRBV29-1	TRBJ2-5	CSVLSGSETQYF
TRBV28	TRBJ2-7	CASSVSGSLSYEQYF
TRBV7-9	TRBJ1-1	CASSFSGRATEAFF
TRBV19	TRBJ2-1	CASSIGLGGTNEQFF
TRBV25-1	TRBJ2-6	CASSQSGNSGANVLTF
TRBV19	TRBJ2-1	CTSSYISGSKYEQFF
TRBV5-4	TRBJ2-3	CASSPRGINIDTQYF
TRBV29-1	TRBJ2-3	CSVYGTSDTQYF
TRBV20-1	TRBJ1-1	CSARRGKETEAFF
TRBV28	TRBJ2-1	CASSKEGRAYNEQFF
TRBV7-2	TRBJ2-7	CASSLAGGLADASYEQYF
TRBV20-1	TRBJ2-5	CSAHLSSTSRGRETQYF
TRBV7-9	TRBJ2-1	CASGMRGPFDNEQFF
TRBV11-2	TRBJ2-4	CASSSWASEAKNIQYF
TRBV28	TRBJ2-7	CASSRLAPYEQYF
TRBV20-1	TRBJ2-1	CRVSGTSGYNEQFF
TRBV19	TRBJ1-5	CASSPFGQVGQPQHF
TRBV7-8	TRBJ2-7	CASSLAELAGEAGYF
TRBV7-9	TRBJ2-2	CASSLAGPDTGELFF
TRBV12-3/TRBV12-4	TRBJ2-3	CASRGEASGADTQYF
TRBV5-1	TRBJ2-7	CASSLSTGTPSYEQYF
TRBV6-5	TRBJ2-7	CASGLLGAQYF
TRBV19	TRBJ2-5	CASSMPGQTQYF
TRBV9	TRBJ2-3	CASSPEGRLARTDTQYF
TRBV3-1	TRBJ2-1	CASARTSGRDEQFF
TRBV20-1	TRBJ2-7	CSARRAGTSAPLHEQYF
TRBV10-1	TRBJ2-1	CASSPGLAGVSLGSQFF
TRBV18	TRBJ2-1	CASSPKGNEQFF
TRBV20-1	TRBJ2-1	CSAVGEVGYNEQFF
TRBV10-3	TRBJ1-2	CAISESSDVYGYTF
TRBV18	TRBJ2-1	CASSPSRGKYNEQFF
TRBV19	TRBJ2-1	CASSPLKFNEQFF
TRBV7-8	TRBJ2-3	CASSLGFLAGGATDTQYF
TRBV27	TRBJ2-1	CACSLVRLAGLGVNEQFF
TRBV5-1	TRBJ2-1	CASSLNDRFPYNEQFF
TRBV7-9	TRBJ2-4	CASSLYLGALAKNIQYF
TRBV28	TRBJ2-7	CASTAGTQGREQYF
TRBV15	TRBJ2-1	CATCRDREFYNEQFF
TRBV6-2/TRBV6-3	TRBJ2-7	CASSSLSAESSYEQYF
TRBV20-1	TRBJ1-2	CSAQTGVSNYGYTF
TRBV29-1	TRBJ2-1	CSVVPFRAGGNNEQFF
TRBV5-5	TRBJ1-1	CASSYGQGTEAFF
TRBV28	TRBJ2-7	CASSLPGRSSYEQYF
TRBV6-2/TRBV6-3	TRBJ2-2	CASRPGLSEGTGELFF
TRBV29-1	TRBJ2-3	CSVETGYTDTQYF
TRBV27	TRBJ2-3	CASSIDSLVTDTQYF
TRBV6-5	TRBJ2-5	CASSTQETQYF
TRBV7-3	TRBJ2-1	CASSLGAGAYNEQFF
TRBV11-2	TRBJ2-1	CASSPTVYNEQFF
TRBV6-6	TRBJ2-1	CASWPVSSYNEQFF
TRBV29-1	TRBJ1-1	CSVGRGQGPNTEAFF
TRBV28	TRBJ2-3	CASSRGLAGLSDTQYF